This note documents a single T cell receptor (beta chain) sequence. What it recognizes is unknown. V was clipped by 2 bases and J by 12 bases, with 13 bases between them. Germline lookup yields CDR1 MNHEY and CDR2 SVGAGI. The CDR3 extends over 12 amino acids. Unique molecular identifiers were incorporated into the prepared TCRbeta library. TCRdb re-derived calls from the PCR reads in MiXCR, one entry per CDR3 protein. Among 200,000 to 300,000 distinct CDR3 sequences listed, about 24% were seen once. The data originate from a study of T-cell reconstitution after alpha-beta-depleted transplantation in children. Study observations and caveats: Diversity and T-cell counts at one year after transplant derived mostly from new T cells. Diversity of TCRbeta at day 60 was high in some patients, arising from surviving recipient T cells and thymic progenitors. In patients about two months after transplant, alpha-beta T cells reportedly arose from several hundred expanded graft clones.

This sample comprised PBMCs, mostly from graft donor cells, obtained 360 days after TCRalphabeta/CD19-depleted stem cell transplant. The sequence derives from a female patient aged 2-9 years who had a stem cell transplant for congenital amegakaryocytic thrombocytopenia, so the T cells may come from the graft donor. The chain has TRBV6-5 and TRBJ1-2; tentative D call: TRBD1 (6 bases). The CDR3 nucleotides read TGTGCCAGCAGTTACCTAGGGGGACACCACACCTTC. Translation: CASSYLGGHHTF.